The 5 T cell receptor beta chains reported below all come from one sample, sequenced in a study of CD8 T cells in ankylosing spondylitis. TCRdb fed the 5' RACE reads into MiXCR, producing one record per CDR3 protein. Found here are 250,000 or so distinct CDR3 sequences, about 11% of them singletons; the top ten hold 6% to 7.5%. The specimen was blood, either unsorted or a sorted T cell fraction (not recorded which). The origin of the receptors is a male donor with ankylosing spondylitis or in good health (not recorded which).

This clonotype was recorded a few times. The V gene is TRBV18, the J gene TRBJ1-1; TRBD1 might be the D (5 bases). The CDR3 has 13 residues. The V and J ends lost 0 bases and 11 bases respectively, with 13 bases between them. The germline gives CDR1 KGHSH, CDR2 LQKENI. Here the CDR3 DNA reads TGTGCCAGCTCACCACCGGCCGGGGCCACGGCTTTCTTT. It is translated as CASSPPAGATAFF.

The CDR3: CASSLDQLTGELFF. The CDR3, as DNA: TGTGCCAGCTCACTGGATCAACTCACCGGGGAGCTGTTTTTT. The chain carries TRBV18 and TRBJ2-2; D remains ambiguous. Germline V gene sequence: CDR1 KGHSH, CDR2 LQKENI. This CDR3 has 14 amino acids. Trimming removed 4 bases from V and 4 bases from J, with 10 bases in between.

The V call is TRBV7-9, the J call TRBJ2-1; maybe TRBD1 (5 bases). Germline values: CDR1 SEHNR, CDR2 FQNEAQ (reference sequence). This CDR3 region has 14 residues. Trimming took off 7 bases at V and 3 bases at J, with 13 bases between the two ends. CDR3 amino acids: CASMIGDYYNEQFF. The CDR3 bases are TGTGCCAGCATGATAGGGGATTACTACAATGAGCAGTTCTTC.

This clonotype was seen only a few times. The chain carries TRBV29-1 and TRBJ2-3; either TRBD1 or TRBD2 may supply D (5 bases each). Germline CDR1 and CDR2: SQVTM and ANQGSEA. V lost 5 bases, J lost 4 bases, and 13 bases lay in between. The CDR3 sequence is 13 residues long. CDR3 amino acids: CSVRPTGPDTQYF. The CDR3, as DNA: TGCAGCGTTCGCCCCACGGGGCCAGATACGCAGTATTTT.

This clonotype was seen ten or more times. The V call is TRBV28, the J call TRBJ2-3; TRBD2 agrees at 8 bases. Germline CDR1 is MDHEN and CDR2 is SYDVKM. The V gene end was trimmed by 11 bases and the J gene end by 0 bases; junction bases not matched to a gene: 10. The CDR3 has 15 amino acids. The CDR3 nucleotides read TGTGCCTCCCGGGAGGGCCTTATTAGCACAGATACGCAGTATTTT. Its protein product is CASREGLISTDTQYF.